The entry that follows covers one T cell receptor (beta chain) sequence. The data are from a study of cytomegalovirus exposure and HLA in healthy donors. In the PCR, 60 Vbeta and 13 Jbeta primers were used. Only in-frame clones appear in the TCRdb table, and some are missing; sequencing was by immunoSEQ multiplex PCR. The data contain more than 80,000 clones, more than 65% of them singletons. The sequenced material came from PBMCs. The receptor was isolated from a boy between 10 and 17 years old in good health and CMV-seronegative.

The CDR3 sequence: CASSLMLEQPQHF. The CDR3 DNA reads TGTGCCAGCAGCTTAATGTTAGAACAGCCCCAGCATTTT. V gene TRBV7-3 combines with J gene TRBJ1-5; no reliable D call. Per germline, CDR1 SGHTA and CDR2 FQGTGA. The V end was cut by 1 base, the J end by 7 bases, with 8 bases between. This CDR3 comprises 13 residues.